This T cell receptor beta chain was sequenced during a study of control samples from healthy donors and cancer patients. The assay was immunoSEQ multiplex PCR, and TCRdb's table has in-frame clones only and misses some. The repertoire has 94,000 or so clones, approximately 84% of them found once; the top ten carry over 30%. Germline assignment: CDR1 LGHDT and CDR2 YNNKEL (reference sequence). V lost 0 bases to trimming and J lost 5 bases, with 10 bases between them. CDR3 length: 14 residues. Sequenced sample: PBMCs. The J gene is TRBJ2-5, the V gene TRBV3-1 (or the pseudogene TRBV3-2); no clear D gene. This receptor was taken from a man between 65 and 79 years old with lung cancer. CDR3 sequence reads: CASSQELVRETQYF. DNA of the CDR3: TGTGCCAGCAGCCAAGAGTTGGTCCGGGAGACCCAGTACTTC.